Each of the 27 T cell receptor beta chains below was sequenced from the same sample in a study of OX40 agonist ivuxolimab in advanced cancers. Profiled with immunoSEQ multiplex PCR; TCRdb holds only in-frame clones, not every one. The sample has some 100,000 clones; about four fifths are singletons. The sequencing used CD4+ or CD8+ T cells sorted from blood, collected in a trial of the OX40 agonist ivuxolimab. These receptors were obtained from an adult with an advanced solid tumor such as melanoma, head and neck, liver or kidney cancer.

The chain employs TRBV7-2 and TRBJ1-6; 9 nucleotides agree with TRBD1. Germline CDR1 and CDR2: SGHTA and FQGNSA. This CDR3 contains 15 residues. J lost 8 bases, V lost 4 bases, and 6 bases had no gene match. CDR3 sequence reads: CASSWGQGRDSPLHF. Written as DNA, the CDR3 is TGTGCCAGCAGCTGGGGACAGGGACGTGATTCACCCCTCCACTTT.

This chain connects TRBV29-1 to TRBJ2-1; maybe TRBD1 (6 bases). Germline values: CDR1 SQVTM, CDR2 ANQGSEA. The V and J ends lost 7 bases and 7 bases respectively, with 8 bases between them. The CDR3 is made up of 10 amino acids. This CDR3 is CSGQENEQFF. The CDR3 DNA reads TGCAGCGGACAGGAGAATGAGCAGTTCTTC.

The CDR3 region has the DNA TGTGCCAGTAGTTGGGCGGGGGCAGACTATGGCTACACCTTC. Amino acids: CASSWAGADYGYTF. The gene calls are TRBV19 and TRBJ1-2; D perhaps matches TRBD1 (6 bases). Trimming took off 5 bases at V and 3 bases at J, with 13 bases between the two ends. Germline CDR1 reads LNHDA; CDR2 reads SQIVND (reference sequence). CDR3 size: 14 residues.

This clone is deemed medium-sized. The V call is TRBV6-6, the J call TRBJ2-7; a weak D match, TRBD1 (6 bases). The CDR3 contains 14 residues. The germline V gene has CDR1 MNHNY and CDR2 SVGAGI (reference sequence). Trimming took 2 bases from V and 2 from J, leaving 10 bases between them. The CDR3: CASSYPGQTYEQYF. CDR3 in DNA: TGTGCCAGCAGTTACCCAGGACAGACCTACGAGCAGTACTTC.

In its sample, this clone was seen a few times. The chain employs TRBV6-5 and TRBJ2-7; unclear D gene. This CDR3 has 12 residues. Between the trimmed V and J ends, which lost 4 bases and 1 base, there was a span of 5 bases. CDR1 is MNHEY and CDR2 is SVGAGI in the germline V gene. The CDR3 here is CASSLRSYEQYF. The CDR3, as DNA: TGTGCCAGCAGTTTAAGGTCCTACGAGCAGTACTTC.

The chain employs TRBV2 and TRBJ2-1, with D hard to call. The germline V gene has CDR1 SNHLY and CDR2 FYNNEI. The germline V and J ends were trimmed by 1 base and 9 bases, with 13 bases remaining between them. This CDR3 is 14 amino acids long. The DNA of the CDR3 is TGTGCCAGCAGTGAAGGCCTACCTCAAAGTGAGCAGTTCTTC. Translating gives CASSEGLPQSEQFF.

This chain connects TRBV19 to TRBJ2-6; no definite D call. Germline CDR1 reads LNHDA; CDR2 reads SQIVND (reference sequence). The CDR3 is made up of 15 amino acids. Trimming removed 2 bases at V and 1 base at J, with 6 bases between. The chain's CDR3 is CASSIPLSGANVLTF. The CDR3 DNA is TGTGCCAGTAGTATACCCCTTTCTGGGGCCAACGTCCTGACTTTC.

The chain uses TRBV30 and TRBJ1-1; D is undetermined. Germline V gene lookup returns CDR1 GTSNPN and CDR2 SVGIG (reference sequence). The CDR3 runs 13 residues. Trimming stripped 4 bases from V and 1 base from J, with 10 bases between. The CDR3: CAWIRAENTEAFF. The CDR3 nucleotides read TGTGCCTGGATACGCGCGGAGAACACTGAAGCTTTCTTT.

V is TRBV6-6 and J is TRBJ1-5; D not certain. Per germline, CDR1 MNHNY and CDR2 SVGAGI (reference sequence). V was cut by 0 bases and J by 3 bases, with 9 bases left in between. CDR3 length: 15 residues. The CDR3 sequence: CASSYSASYNQPQHF. In DNA form, the CDR3 reads TGTGCCAGCAGTTACTCGGCAAGTTACAATCAGCCCCAGCATTTT.

The chain combines TRBV5-1 with TRBJ2-3; 7 bases map to TRBD2. There are 15 residues in the CDR3. CDR1 and CDR2 from the germline V gene are SGHRS and YFSETQ. Trimming cost V 4 bases and J 2 bases; bases outside gene matches: 7. The CDR3 coding sequence is TGCGCCAGCAGCGCTTCGACTAGCACCACAGATACGCAGTATTTT. Translated, it gives CASSASTSTTDTQYF.

This clone came up once. This chain links TRBV11-1 with TRBJ2-5; 8 bases map to TRBD2. There are 14 residues in the CDR3. Germline V lookup: CDR1 SGHAT, CDR2 FQDESV (reference sequence). The trim removed 5 bases at V and 2 bases at J, leaving 4 bases unmatched. CDR3 residues: CASSPGLGQETQYF. For the CDR3, the DNA is TGTGCCAGCAGCCCGGGACTAGGTCAAGAGACCCAGTACTTC.

CDR3 nucleotides: TGTGCCAGCAGCCAAGAAGTGGCAGGGTCCACCGGGGAGCTGTTTTTT. Its translation: CASSQEVAGSTGELFF. The rearrangement uses TRBV4-2 and TRBJ2-2; D perhaps matches TRBD1 (5 bases). V was pared by 0 bases and J by 4 bases, with 12 bases between. Germline V gene sequence: CDR1 LGHNA, CDR2 YNFKEQ. CDR3 length: 16 amino acids.

This chain links TRBV12-1 with TRBJ2-7; the table's TRBD2 call for D was not verified on the DNA. TRBV12-1 is an annotated pseudogene. This CDR3 region has 16 residues. CDR3: CASSSRATSDWYEQYF. CDR3 DNA: TGTGCCAGCAGCTCCCGAGCGACTAGCGATTGGTACGAGCAGTACTTC.

The chain employs TRBV2 and TRBJ1-4, with D tentatively TRBD1 (5 bases). V gave up 7 bases and J gave up 8 bases, with 17 bases separating them. Germline V gene sequence: CDR1 SNHLY, CDR2 FYNNEI. CDR3 length equals 14 residues. The CDR3 DNA sequence: TGTGCCAGCAAAGATCCAGGGATGGGGGAAAAACTGTTTTTT. Translated: CASKDPGMGEKLFF. The full variable domain, with the rest looked up from reference TRBV2 and TRBJ1-4, is EPEVTQTPSHQVTQMGQEVILRCVPISNHLYFYWYRQILGQKVEFLVSFYNNEISEKSEIFDDQFSVERPDGSNFTLKIRSTKLEDSAMYFCASKDPGMGEKLFFGSGTQLSVL.

This clone was recorded a few times. V is TRBV5-1 and J is TRBJ2-7, with no clear D. The V end lost 5 bases, the J end lost 0 bases, and 3 bases lay between the germline ends. This CDR3 is built from 11 residues. Germline CDR1 is SGHRS and CDR2 is YFSETQ. CDR3 sequence reads: CASRSSYEQYF. The CDR3 nucleotides read TGCGCCAGCAGAAGCTCCTACGAGCAGTACTTC.

The V call is TRBV7-2, the J call TRBJ1-1, with unresolved D. Trimming cost V 8 bases and J 1 base, with 14 bases left between them. Germline V gene data show CDR1 as SGHTA and CDR2 as FQGNSA. The CDR3 spans 14 residues. CDR3 amino acids: CASLLEIGNTEAFF. The CDR3 bases are TGTGCCAGCCTCCTCGAAATCGGGAACACTGAAGCTTTCTTT.

The chain has TRBV7-2 and TRBJ2-5; D perhaps matches TRBD2 (7 bases). The DNA end lines up better with TRBJ2-7; the J call may be wrong. CDR3 length: 13 amino acids. The germline V gene has CDR1 SGHTA and CDR2 FQGNSA. This CDR3 is CASSQRDINEQYF. As DNA, the CDR3 is TGTGCCAGCAGCCAGCGGGACATCAACGAGCAGTACTTC.

This clone was seen once. The genes are TRBV9 and TRBJ1-1; 7 nucleotides agree with TRBD1. In germline, CDR1 is SGDLS, CDR2 YYNGEE. With V trimmed by 0 bases and J by 8 bases, 16 bases remained unmatched. This CDR3 has 17 amino acids. The CDR3 here is CASSVALGGGRPGEAFF. The CDR3 DNA is TGTGCCAGCAGCGTAGCTTTAGGGGGCGGTCGTCCTGGGGAAGCTTTCTTT.

The V gene is TRBV27, the J gene TRBJ2-7, with D perhaps matching TRBD1 or TRBD2 (5 bases each). The CDR3 consists of 17 residues. The V and J ends lost 2 bases and 6 bases respectively, with 23 bases between them. CDR1 and CDR2 from the germline V gene are MNHEY and SMNVEV (reference sequence). CDR3 residues: CASSLGFRLGTGAEQYF. CDR3 sequence (DNA): TGTGCCAGCAGTTTAGGGTTCCGGCTCGGGACCGGGGCCGAGCAGTACTTC.

The chain has TRBV4-3 and TRBJ2-2; possible D gene TRBD2, 7 bases. Trimming removed 4 bases at V and 3 bases at J, with 15 bases between. The germline V gene encodes CDR1 LGHNA and CDR2 YSLEER. CDR3 length equals 16 residues. Here the CDR3 DNA reads TGCGCCAGCAGCCTAGACCGGGGGGCTGACACCGGGGAGCTGTTTTTT. This sequence encodes CASSLDRGADTGELFF.

The chain employs TRBV27 and TRBJ2-1, with D possibly TRBD1 on 6 matching bases. Trimming cost V 4 bases and J 9 bases, with 13 bases left between them. The CDR3 extends over 13 amino acids. Germline values: CDR1 MNHEY, CDR2 SMNVEV (reference sequence). This CDR3 is CASSSFLGGEQFF. As DNA, the CDR3 is TGTGCCAGCAGTTCCTTCCTAGGGGGTGAGCAGTTCTTC.

The chain uses TRBV27 and TRBJ1-2; 7 positions agree with TRBD1. The germline gives CDR1 MNHEY, CDR2 SMNVEV (reference sequence). The CDR3 totals 14 residues. Trimming at V came to 4 bases and at J to 2 bases, leaving 4 bases not matched to a gene. The CDR3 reads CASSYATGNYGYTF. In DNA, the CDR3 is TGTGCCAGCAGTTACGCGACAGGGAACTATGGCTACACCTTC.

The sample holds one count of this clone. The chain recombines TRBV14 with TRBJ1-1; D gene ambiguous. The germline V and J ends were trimmed by 0 bases and 0 bases, with 11 bases remaining between them. The CDR3 contains 16 residues. CDR1 is SGHDN and CDR2 is FVKESK in the germline V gene. The DNA of the CDR3 is TGTGCCAGCAGCCAAGATCGTCCAGGAATGAACACTGAAGCTTTCTTT. Translation gives CASSQDRPGMNTEAFF.

This chain joins TRBV6-1 and TRBJ1-1; D not resolved. This CDR3 spans 11 amino acids. CDR1 is MNHNS, CDR2 SASEGT, per germline. Trimming took 6 bases from V and 2 from J, leaving 4 bases between them. The CDR3 nucleotides read TGTGCCAGCAGAGAAAACACTGAAGCTTTCTTT. Amino acid sequence: CASRENTEAFF.

This rearrangement joins TRBV7-8 to TRBJ1-3; possibly TRBD1 for D (5 bases). Germline assignment: CDR1 SGHVS and CDR2 FQNEAQ. The germline V and J ends were trimmed by 5 bases and 4 bases, with 15 bases remaining between them. The CDR3 is 15 amino acids. CDR3 loop: CASSTGHVEGNTIYF. In DNA form, the CDR3 reads TGTGCCAGCAGCACCGGACACGTTGAAGGAAACACCATATATTTT.

Here the CDR3 reads CASIKSRIGGTDTQYF. As DNA, the CDR3 is TGTGCCAGCATCAAATCGAGGATCGGGGGCACAGATACGCAGTATTTT. The V call is TRBV7-9, the J call TRBJ2-3; D might be TRBD2 (5 bases). In germline, CDR1 is SEHNR, CDR2 FQNEAQ (reference sequence). The CDR3 runs to 16 residues. The V and J ends lost 7 bases and 1 base respectively, with 18 bases between them.

This clone turned up a few times. The chain links TRBV19 to TRBJ1-6; TRBD1 is a possible D gene (6 bases). The CDR3 length is 13 residues. Germline values: CDR1 LNHDA, CDR2 SQIVND (reference sequence). Trimming left V 8 bases short and J 9 bases short, with 14 bases between. CDR3 in amino acids: CASQQGGGSPLHF. The CDR3 bases are TGTGCCAGTCAACAGGGCGGGGGTTCACCCCTCCACTTT.